The clone carrying this T cell receptor (beta chain) was seen ten or more times. Its antigen is undetermined. Germline CDR1 reads SGDLS; CDR2 reads YYNGEE. The CDR3 totals 16 residues. Trimming took 2 bases from V and 0 from J; bases not matched to a gene: 5. These data belong to a study of identical twins. General study results and limits: Modeled out-of-frame TCR alpha sharing in monozygotic twins fell below observed levels.

TCRdb analysed the 5' RACE reads with MiXCR anew, one entry per CDR3 protein. The sample shows fewer than 250,000 distinct CDR3 sequences, approximately 7.8% of them seen only once. These data also formed part of another study, on yellow fever vaccine responses in identical twins.

The source of this sequence is a woman between 18 and 30 years old in good health. Sequenced: CD8+ T cells sorted from blood. The V gene is TRBV9, the J gene TRBJ1-2; the match to TRBD1 covers 9 bases. This chain's CDR3 is CASSVVGQGTNYGYTF. DNA of the CDR3: TGTGCCAGCAGCGTTGTGGGACAGGGCACTAACTATGGCTACACCTTC.